Listed below are T cell receptor beta chains from one sample, sequenced in a study of ipilimumab plus nivolumab after autologous stem cell transplantation. Sequencing used immunoSEQ multiplex PCR; TCRdb keeps in-frame clones, though not all of them. Of some 43,000 clones in the sample, approximately 90% are singletons; the top ten hold less than 0.95%. The sample was PBMCs, taken in a trial of ipilimumab plus nivolumab as post-transplant consolidation. These receptors were collected from a male donor with multiple myeloma. Both conserved end residues are part of each CDR3. A D gene is named only where the DNA matches it firmly. Part of the rows lack a size; the others show once, few, many or a class for expanded clones.

abundance	d_gene	v_gene	j_gene	CDR3aa	CDR3nt
-	-	TRBV2	TRBJ1-1	CASSPRGEAFF	TGTGCCAGCAGTCCGAGGGGTGAAGCTTTCTTT
-	TRBD2	TRBV5-1	TRBJ2-2	CASSQGQREDVGELFF	TGCGCCAGCAGCCAGGGCCAGCGGGAGGACGTCGGGGAGCTGTTTTTT
-	TRBD2	TRBV15	TRBJ2-5	CATSKPAGGQETQYF	TGTGCCACCAGCAAACCAGCGGGGGGGCAAGAGACCCAGTACTTC
few	-	TRBV5-1	TRBJ1-5	CASSVTGIQPQHF	TGCGCCAGCAGCGTTACGGGGATTCAGCCCCAGCATTTT
-	TRBD2	TRBV5-5	TRBJ2-2	CASSFLTSGGYTGELFF	TGTGCCAGCAGCTTTCTTACTAGCGGGGGGTACACCGGGGAGCTGTTTTTT
-	-	TRBV4-1	TRBJ2-7	CASSQHPTVTYEQYF	TGCGCCAGCAGCCAACACCCGACCGTAACCTACGAGCAGTACTTC
-	-	TRBV6-1	TRBJ1-5	CASSEGGYSNQPQHF	TGTGCCAGCAGTGAAGGGGGGTATAGCAATCAGCCCCAGCATTTT
-	TRBD1	TRBV18	TRBJ1-5	CASSPPSGGQPQHF	TGTGCCAGCTCACCACCGTCAGGGGGTCAGCCCCAGCATTTT
-	-	TRBV9	TRBJ1-3	CASSPWGENTIYF	TGTGCCAGCAGCCCCTGGGGGGAAAACACCATATATTTT
few	TRBD1	TRBV4-1	TRBJ1-2	CASSQGVMRQGNGYTF	TGCGCCAGCAGCCAAGGTGTAATGAGACAGGGGAATGGCTACACCTTC
few	TRBD1	TRBV2	TRBJ2-7	CASSGTGFVYF	TGTGCCAGCAGTGGGACAGGTTTTGTATACTTC
-	-	TRBV19	TRBJ2-3	CASSRGQYTDTQYF	TGTGCCAGTAGCCGTGGGCAGTACACAGATACGCAGTATTTT
-	TRBD1	TRBV5-1	TRBJ2-2	CASSTIGQGNTGELFF	TGCGCCAGCAGCACGATAGGACAGGGGAACACCGGGGAGCTGTTTTTT
-	-	TRBV6-5	TRBJ1-2	CASSYFLSGDGYTF	TGTGCCAGCAGTTACTTTCTATCAGGGGATGGCTACACCTTC
-	-	TRBV6-4	TRBJ2-1	CASSPDWSSYNEQFF	TGTGCCAGCAGCCCTGACTGGAGCTCCTACAATGAGCAGTTCTTC
-	-	TRBV5-4	TRBJ2-7	CASSAVTTHSEQYF	TGTGCCAGCAGCGCGGTGACGACCCACTCCGAGCAGTACTTC
once	-	TRBV2	TRBJ1-6	CASSLNEDSPLHF	TGTGCCAGCAGTCTGAACGAGGATTCACCCCTCCACTTT
once	TRBD1	TRBV19	TRBJ1-2	CASSIVRGRGYTF	TGTGCCAGTAGTATAGTCAGGGGGAGAGGCTACACCTTC
-	-	TRBV29-1	TRBJ2-1	CSVDSGASYNEQFF	TGCAGCGTTGATTCTGGCGCTTCCTACAATGAGCAGTTCTTC
few	-	TRBV19	TRBJ1-6	CASSMGRTEFSPLHF	TGTGCCAGTAGTATGGGCCGGACGGAATTTTCACCCCTCCACTTT
-	TRBD2	TRBV4-1	TRBJ2-1	CASSRGLAGRGGYNEQFF	TGCGCCAGCAGCCGAGGACTAGCGGGGAGAGGGGGGTACAATGAGCAGTTCTTC
-	TRBD1	TRBV7-9	TRBJ1-1	CASSPGQGEREAFF	TGTGCCAGCAGCCCCGGGCAGGGGGAACGGGAGGCTTTCTTT
-	TRBD2	TRBV5-5	TRBJ2-5	CASSLVGAGGHETQYF	TGTGCCAGCAGCTTGGTTGGAGCGGGAGGGCATGAGACCCAGTACTTC
-	-	TRBV4-2	TRBJ2-7	CASSPARGGYEQYF	TGTGCCAGCAGCCCCGCTAGGGGGGGCTACGAGCAGTACTTC
-	TRBD1	TRBV2	TRBJ2-7	CASRDRGDEQYF	TGTGCCAGCAGGGACAGGGGAGACGAGCAGTACTTC
few	-	TRBV6-6	TRBJ1-2	CASNGNYGYTF	TGTGCCAGCAACGGAAACTATGGCTACACCTTC
-	-	TRBV5-1	TRBJ1-5	CASSLGVLNQPQHF	TGCGCCAGCAGCTTGGGAGTCCTAAATCAGCCCCAGCATTTT
-	-	TRBV5-4	TRBJ2-3	CASSLVGTDTQYF	TGTGCCAGCAGCTTAGTTGGCACAGATACGCAGTATTTT
-	-	TRBV27	TRBJ1-2	CASRGGYYGYTF	TGTGCCAGCAGGGGGGGTTACTATGGCTACACCTTC
-	-	TRBV5-1	TRBJ2-1	CASSLRRGREQFF	TGCGCCAGCAGCCTGCGAAGGGGGAGGGAGCAGTTCTTC
-	-	TRBV18	TRBJ1-1	CASSPPHTYTEAFF	TGTGCCAGCTCACCACCGCACACGTACACTGAAGCTTTCTTT
-	-	TRBV7-5	TRBJ2-3	CASSWGLGADTQYF	-
-	-	TRBV18	TRBJ1-1	CASSQGTPNLRPEAFF	TGTGCCAGCTCACAGGGGACACCGAATTTACGACCTGAAGCTTTCTTT
-	-	TRBV18	TRBJ2-1	CASQGTLSYNEQFF	TGTGCCAGCCAAGGGACTCTCTCCTACAATGAGCAGTTCTTC
-	-	TRBV10-3	TRBJ1-5	CAISESNQPQHF	TGTGCCATCAGTGAGTCGAATCAGCCCCAGCATTTT
-	-	TRBV19	TRBJ1-1	CASSIDWGTEAFF	TGTGCCAGTAGTATAGATTGGGGTACTGAAGCTTTCTTT
-	-	TRBV2	TRBJ1-5	CASSEEGGSNQPQHF	TGTGCCAGCAGTGAGGAGGGGGGTAGCAATCAGCCCCAGCATTTT
-	TRBD1	TRBV29-1	TRBJ2-7	CSINRDSTSRQYF	TGCAGCATCAACCGGGACAGCACTTCGAGGCAGTACTTC
-	-	TRBV29-1	TRBJ2-3	CSVELGSTDTQYF	TGCAGCGTTGAACTAGGTAGCACAGATACGCAGTATTTT
-	-	TRBV6-6	TRBJ1-1	CASSYSRTEAFF	TGTGCCAGCAGTTACTCGAGAACTGAAGCTTTCTTT
-	-	TRBV28	TRBJ1-1	CASRQNVGHTEAFF	TGTGCCAGCAGACAAAATGTGGGTCACACTGAAGCTTTCTTT
-	TRBD1	TRBV5-1	TRBJ2-7	CASTPGTGGGYEQYF	TGCGCCAGCACCCCCGGGACAGGGGGAGGTTACGAGCAGTACTTC
once	-	TRBV5-1	TRBJ1-6	CASSLGGRGRSPLHF	TGCGCCAGCAGCTTGGGGGGACGGGGTCGTTCACCCCTCCACTTT
-	TRBD2	TRBV28	TRBJ2-5	CASSGTIHRQETQYF	TGTGCCAGCAGCGGGACTATACACCGCCAAGAGACCCAGTACTTC
-	-	TRBV5-6	TRBJ2-1	CASSFGGNGEQFF	TGTGCCAGCAGCTTTGGGGGGAACGGTGAGCAGTTCTTC